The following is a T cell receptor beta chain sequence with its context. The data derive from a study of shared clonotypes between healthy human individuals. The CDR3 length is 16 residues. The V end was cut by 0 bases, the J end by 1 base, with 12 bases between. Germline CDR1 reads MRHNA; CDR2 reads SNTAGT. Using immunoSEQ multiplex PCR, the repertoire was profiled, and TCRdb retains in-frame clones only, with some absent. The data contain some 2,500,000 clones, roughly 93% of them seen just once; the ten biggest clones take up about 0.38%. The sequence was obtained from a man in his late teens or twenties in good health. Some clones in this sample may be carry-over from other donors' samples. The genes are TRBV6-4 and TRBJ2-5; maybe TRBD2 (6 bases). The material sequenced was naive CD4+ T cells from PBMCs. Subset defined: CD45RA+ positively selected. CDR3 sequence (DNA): TGTGCCAGCAGTGACTCAGCCCGGAGGGCCCAAGAGACCCAGTACTTC. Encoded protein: CASSDSARRAQETQYF.